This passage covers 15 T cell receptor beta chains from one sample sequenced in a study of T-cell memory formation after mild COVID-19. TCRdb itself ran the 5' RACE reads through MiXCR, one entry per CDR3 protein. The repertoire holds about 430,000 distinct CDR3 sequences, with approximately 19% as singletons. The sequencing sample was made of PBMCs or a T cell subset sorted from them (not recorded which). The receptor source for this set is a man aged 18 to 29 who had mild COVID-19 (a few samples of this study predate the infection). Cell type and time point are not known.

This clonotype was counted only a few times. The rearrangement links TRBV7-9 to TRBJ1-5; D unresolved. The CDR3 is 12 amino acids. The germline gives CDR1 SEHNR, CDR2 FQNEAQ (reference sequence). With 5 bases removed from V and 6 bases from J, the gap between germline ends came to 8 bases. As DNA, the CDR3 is TGTGCCAGCAGCCCGTTTTCTCAGCCCCAGCATTTT. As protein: CASSPFSQPQHF. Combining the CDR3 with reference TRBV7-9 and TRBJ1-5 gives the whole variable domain DTGVSQNPRHKITKRGQNVTFRCDPISEHNRLYWYRQTLGQGPEFLTYFQNEAQLEKSRLLSDRFSAERPKGSFSTLEIQRTEQGDSAMYLCASSPFSQPQHFGDGTRLSIL.

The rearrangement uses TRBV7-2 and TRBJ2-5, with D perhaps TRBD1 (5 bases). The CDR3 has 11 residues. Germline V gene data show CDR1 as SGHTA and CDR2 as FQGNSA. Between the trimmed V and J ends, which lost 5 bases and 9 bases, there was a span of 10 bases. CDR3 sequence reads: CASSVIRAQYF. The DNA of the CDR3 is TGTGCCAGCAGCGTCATCAGGGCCCAGTACTTC.

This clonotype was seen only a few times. CDR3 region: CATLGQGNTGELFF. The CDR3 nucleotides are TGTGCCACCCTGGGACAGGGCAACACCGGGGAGCTGTTTTTT. The chain combines TRBV6-6 with TRBJ2-2; 9 nucleotides align to TRBD1. Germline CDR1 and CDR2: MNHNY and SVGAGI (reference sequence). The CDR3 is made up of 14 amino acids. The ends lost 10 bases at V and 2 bases at J; junction bases unmatched: 5.

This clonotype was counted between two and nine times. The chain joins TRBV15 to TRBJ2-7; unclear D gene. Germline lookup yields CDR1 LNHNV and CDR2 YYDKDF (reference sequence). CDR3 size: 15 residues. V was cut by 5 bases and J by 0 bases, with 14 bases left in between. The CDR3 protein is CATSQQTASSYEQYV. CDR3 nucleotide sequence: TGTGCCACCAGCCAGCAGACGGCTAGCTCCTACGAGCAGTACGTC.

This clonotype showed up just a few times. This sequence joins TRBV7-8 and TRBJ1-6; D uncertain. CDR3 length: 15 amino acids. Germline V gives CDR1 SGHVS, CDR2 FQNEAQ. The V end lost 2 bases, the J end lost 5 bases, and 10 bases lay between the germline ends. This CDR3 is CASSLNRLNNSPLHF. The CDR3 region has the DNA TGTGCCAGCAGCTTAAACCGGCTCAATAATTCACCCCTCCACTTT.

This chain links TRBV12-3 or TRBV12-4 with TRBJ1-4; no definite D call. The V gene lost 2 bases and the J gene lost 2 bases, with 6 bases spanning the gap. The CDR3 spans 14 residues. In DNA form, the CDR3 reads TGTGCCAGCAGTTTATCGAGGACTAATGAAAAACTGTTTTTT. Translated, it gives CASSLSRTNEKLFF.

The CDR3: CASSVTPGYEQYF. The CDR3 DNA reads TGTGCCAGCAGCGTAACTCCGGGCTACGAGCAGTACTTC. The gene calls are TRBV9 and TRBJ2-7; D is unclear. The CDR3 extends over 13 amino acids. Germline CDR1 and CDR2: SGDLS and YYNGEE. V was cut by 1 base and J by 3 bases, with 8 bases left in between.

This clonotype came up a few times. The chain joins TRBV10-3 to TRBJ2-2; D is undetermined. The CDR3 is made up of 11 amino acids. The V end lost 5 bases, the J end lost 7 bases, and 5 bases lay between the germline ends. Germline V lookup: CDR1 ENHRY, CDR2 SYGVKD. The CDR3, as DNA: TGTGCCATCAGTAGTAGCGGGGAGCTGTTTTTT. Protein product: CAISSSGELFF.

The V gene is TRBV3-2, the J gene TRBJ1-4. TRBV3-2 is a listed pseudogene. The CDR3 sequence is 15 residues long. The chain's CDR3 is CASSQFNRNNEKLFF. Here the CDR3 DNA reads TGTGCCAGCAGCCAATTTAATAGGAATAATGAAAAACTGTTTTTT.

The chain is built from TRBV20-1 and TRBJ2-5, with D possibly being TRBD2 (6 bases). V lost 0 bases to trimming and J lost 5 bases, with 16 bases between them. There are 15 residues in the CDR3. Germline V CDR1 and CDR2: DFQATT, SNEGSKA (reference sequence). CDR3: CSARDRTKVAETQYF. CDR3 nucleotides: TGCAGTGCTAGAGATAGGACTAAAGTCGCGGAGACCCAGTACTTC.

The CDR3 nucleotides are TGTGCCAGCAGTCCCCGCATGGTCCCGGCATCTCATGGCTACACCTTC. Protein: CASSPRMVPASHGYTF. V usage is TRBV27 and J usage is TRBJ1-2, with D unclear. From germline, CDR1 is MNHEY and CDR2 SMNVEV (reference sequence). The CDR3 length is 16 residues. V lost 5 bases to trimming and J lost 6 bases, with 22 bases between them.

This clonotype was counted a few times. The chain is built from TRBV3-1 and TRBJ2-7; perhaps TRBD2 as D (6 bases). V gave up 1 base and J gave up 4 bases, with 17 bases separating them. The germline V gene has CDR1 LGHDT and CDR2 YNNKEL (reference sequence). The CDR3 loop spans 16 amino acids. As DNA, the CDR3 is TGTGCCAGCAGCCAAGGGCAGGGAGGATCCAAATACGAGCAGTACGTC. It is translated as CASSQGQGGSKYEQYV.

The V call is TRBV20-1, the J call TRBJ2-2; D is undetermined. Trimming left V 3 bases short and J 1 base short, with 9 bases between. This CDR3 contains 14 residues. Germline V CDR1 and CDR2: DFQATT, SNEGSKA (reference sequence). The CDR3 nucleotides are TGCAGTGCTAGTATGTCAGGGAACACCGGGGAGCTGTTTTTT. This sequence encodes CSASMSGNTGELFF.

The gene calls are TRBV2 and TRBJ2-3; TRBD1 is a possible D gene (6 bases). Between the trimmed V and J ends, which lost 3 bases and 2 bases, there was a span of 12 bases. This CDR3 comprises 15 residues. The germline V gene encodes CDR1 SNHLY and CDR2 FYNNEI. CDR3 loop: CASSDEGVDTDTQYF. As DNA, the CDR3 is TGTGCCAGCAGTGACGAGGGGGTTGACACAGATACGCAGTATTTT.

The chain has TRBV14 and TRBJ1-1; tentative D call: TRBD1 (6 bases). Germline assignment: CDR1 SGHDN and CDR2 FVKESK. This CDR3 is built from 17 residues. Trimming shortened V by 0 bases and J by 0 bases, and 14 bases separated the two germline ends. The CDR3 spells CASSQDHGGLMNTEAFF. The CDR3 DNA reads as TGTGCCAGCAGCCAAGACCACGGGGGGCTCATGAACACTGAAGCTTTCTTT.